These 22 T cell receptor beta chains were all obtained from the same sample, sequenced in a study of Ad26.COV2.S vaccination and SARS-CoV-2 variants. Treatment in this sample: 19 received Ad26.COV2.S at low or high dose, single or two shots; 5 received placebo; per-sample allocation not given. Day 63 after the first injection of vaccine or placebo was the sampling time. Generated by immunoSEQ multiplex PCR, the TCRdb table keeps only in-frame clones and is missing some. The table includes some 330,000 clones, 90% detected once. Sequencing used peripheral blood, obtained in a trial of Ad26.COV2.S vaccine versus placebo. The receptors were gathered from a person aged 18-65 years who received the Ad26.COV2.S COVID-19 vaccine or a placebo.

V and J are TRBV11-3 and TRBJ2-2; TRBD1 aligns across 9 bases. V lost 5 bases and J lost 3; bases outside the gene matches: 4. Germline assignment: CDR1 SGHNT and CDR2 YENEEA. This CDR3 spans 15 amino acids. The CDR3 DNA reads as TGTGCCAGCAGCACAGACAGGGGGGACACCGGGGAGCTGTTTTTT. This gives the protein CASSTDRGDTGELFF.

This clone was seen only once. Written as DNA, the CDR3 is TGTGCCAGCAGCCTAGGACAGGGAGTAGGCTATGGCTACACCTTC. Encoded protein: CASSLGQGVGYGYTF. This chain connects TRBV5-8 to TRBJ1-2, with 8 bases that match TRBD1. V gave up 4 bases and J gave up 4 bases; unmatched junction bases: 9. Looked up from germline, CDR1 is SGHTS and CDR2 is YDEGEE. The CDR3 runs 15 residues.

This rearrangement joins TRBV5-4 to TRBJ1-1, with D maybe TRBD1 (5 bases). The CDR3 is 14 amino acids. The V end was cut by 0 bases, the J end by 4 bases, with 10 bases between. From germline, CDR1 is SGHNT and CDR2 YYREEE (reference sequence). The CDR3 here is CASSLVGGGTEAFF. In DNA, the CDR3 is TGTGCCAGCAGCTTGGTTGGGGGGGGCACTGAAGCTTTCTTT.

This chain connects TRBV14 to TRBJ1-1; D not certain. This CDR3 is built from 13 residues. Between the trimmed V and J ends, which lost 1 base and 5 bases, there was a span of 8 bases. Germline CDR1 is SGHDN and CDR2 is FVKESK. The CDR3 region is CASSQVAATEAFF. The CDR3 DNA sequence: TGTGCCAGCAGCCAAGTAGCAGCGACTGAAGCTTTCTTT.

The rearrangement uses TRBV20-1 and TRBJ2-1; 8 positions agree with TRBD2. The CDR3 length is 15 residues. From germline, CDR1 is DFQATT and CDR2 SNEGSKA (reference sequence). V shed 3 bases, J shed 2 bases, and the junction held 6 bases outside the gene matches. This CDR3 is CSASNRGGPYNEQFF. The CDR3 DNA is TGCAGTGCTAGTAATCGGGGGGGCCCCTACAATGAGCAGTTCTTC.

This chain uses TRBV27 with TRBJ1-5; unclear D gene. Germline-derived CDR1 and CDR2 are MNHEY and SMNVEV (reference sequence). Deletions cut 3 bases from V and 2 bases from J, with 11 bases between. The CDR3 totals 15 residues. The CDR3 loop is CASSLMGFGNQPQHF. In nucleotides, the CDR3 is TGTGCCAGCAGTTTGATGGGTTTTGGCAATCAGCCCCAGCATTTT.

V and J are TRBV4-1 and TRBJ2-1, with 11 bases matching TRBD1. The length of the CDR3 is 19 residues. V was pared by 1 base and J by 0 bases, with 8 bases of the junction left unmatched. The germline gives CDR1 MGHRA, CDR2 YSYEKL. The CDR3: CASSQGPLGTGGSYNEQFF. The DNA of the CDR3 is TGCGCCAGCAGCCAAGGTCCCCTCGGGACAGGGGGCTCCTACAATGAGCAGTTCTTC.

V and J are TRBV5-1 and TRBJ2-1; TRBD1 matches at 9 bases. V shed 4 bases, J shed 7 bases, and the junction held 12 bases outside the gene matches. The CDR3 covers 16 residues. Germline loops: CDR1 SGHRS, CDR2 YFSETQ. This CDR3 is CASSPHETGGWNEQFF. CDR3 bases: TGCGCCAGCAGCCCTCACGAGACAGGGGGTTGGAATGAGCAGTTCTTC.

The chain joins TRBV7-2 to TRBJ1-4; 8 nucleotides line up with TRBD1. The CDR3 totals 15 residues. Germline CDR1 reads SGHTA; CDR2 reads FQGNSA. V trimming: 3 bases; J trimming: 7 bases; junction bases outside the gene matches: 7. Written as DNA, the CDR3 is TGTGCCAGCAGCTTCCAGGGGGCTAGTGGTGAAAAACTGTTTTTT. It translates to CASSFQGASGEKLFF. The full variable domain, in which reference TRBV7-2 and TRBJ1-4 provide the parts outside the CDR3, is GAGVSQSPSNKVTEKGKDVELRCDPISGHTALYWYRQSLGQGLEFLIYFQGNSAPDKSGLPSDRFSAERTGGSVSTLTIQRTQQEDSAVYLCASSFQGASGEKLFFGSGTQLSVL.

This clone was detected a few times. This sequence joins TRBV4-3 and TRBJ1-2, with D possibly matching TRBD1 (6 bases). V was clipped by 0 bases and J by 8 bases, with 16 bases between them. Germline V gives CDR1 LGHNA, CDR2 YSLEER. CDR3 size: 15 residues. CDR3: CASSQERGLLGGYTF. In nucleotides, the CDR3 is TGCGCCAGCAGCCAAGAACGGGGGCTCCTTGGAGGCTACACCTTC.

The chain carries TRBV7-6 and TRBJ2-7; TRBD2 matches at 10 bases. V trimming: 0 bases; J trimming: 6 bases; junction bases outside the gene matches: 5. Germline V gene data show CDR1 as SGHVS and CDR2 as FNYEAQ. The CDR3 runs 15 residues. In DNA form, the CDR3 reads TGTGCCAGCAGCTTAGCCGCCGGGACTAGCGTCGAGCAGTACTTC. Its translation: CASSLAAGTSVEQYF.

This clone was recorded once. The chain has TRBV5-1 and TRBJ2-7, with a possible D match to TRBD2 (5 bases). This CDR3 spans 13 amino acids. Trimming pared 2 bases from V and 3 bases from J, leaving 9 bases between. Germline V gives CDR1 SGHRS, CDR2 YFSETQ. DNA of the CDR3: TGCGCCAGCAGCTTAGGACTTGGCTACGAGCAGTACGTC. As protein: CASSLGLGYEQYV.

The gene calls are TRBV2 and TRBJ2-5, with D perhaps TRBD1 or TRBD2 (6 bases each). V was shortened by 7 bases and J by 1 base, with 16 bases between the two germline ends. Germline V CDR1 and CDR2: SNHLY, FYNNEI. CDR3 length equals 15 residues. The CDR3 DNA reads TGTGCCAGCATGCCCCCCGGGGGCACCCAAGAGACCCAGTACTTC. This codes for CASMPPGGTQETQYF.

V gene TRBV20-1 combines with J gene TRBJ1-1, with D possibly TRBD1 on 5 matching bases. Per germline, CDR1 DFQATT and CDR2 SNEGSKA (reference sequence). V gave up 3 bases and J gave up 5 bases, with 13 bases separating them. CDR3 length: 13 residues. CDR3 residues: CSASQAGGTEAFF. The CDR3 DNA reads as TGCAGTGCTAGTCAAGCGGGGGGGACTGAAGCTTTCTTT.

This rearrangement joins TRBV19 to TRBJ1-1; 7 positions match TRBD1. This CDR3 contains 12 residues. Losses at the gene ends were 6 bases for V and 10 bases for J; bases not matched to a gene: 8. Germline V gene data show CDR1 as LNHDA and CDR2 as SQIVND (reference sequence). The CDR3 nucleotides are TGTGCCAGTAGAAGACAGGGACTACCAGCTTTCTTT. As protein: CASRRQGLPAFF.

As regards this clone: Other DNA sequences within the sample encode an identical CDR3. Here the CDR3 DNA reads TGTGCCAGCAGCTTAGGGACTAGCGGGGGCACAGATACGCAGTATTTT. Its translation is CASSLGTSGGTDTQYF. The J gene is TRBJ2-3, the V gene TRBV7-2, with TRBD2 identical over 12 bases. V trimming: 1 base; J trimming: 1 base; junction bases outside the gene matches: 0. Germline lookup yields CDR1 SGHTA and CDR2 FQGNSA. This CDR3 is built from 16 residues.

The chain has TRBV5-6 and TRBJ1-2; D remains unclear. The length of the CDR3 is 12 residues. Trimming removed 2 bases from V and 7 bases from J, with 9 bases in between. Germline V gives CDR1 SGHDT, CDR2 YYEEEE. The CDR3 region is CASSFWQRGYTF. The CDR3 DNA sequence: TGTGCCAGCAGCTTTTGGCAGCGTGGCTACACCTTC.

The V and J genes are TRBV7-2 and TRBJ2-7; 7 bases are a match to TRBD1. Germline values: CDR1 SGHTA, CDR2 FQGNSA. There are 14 residues in the CDR3. V lost 3 bases and J lost 3; bases outside the gene matches: 5. The CDR3 spells CASSFDRVGYEQYF. Written as DNA, the CDR3 is TGTGCCAGCAGCTTCGACAGGGTCGGCTACGAGCAGTACTTC. The entire variable domain, with the rest obtained from reference TRBV7-2 and TRBJ2-7, is as follows: GAGVSQSPSNKVTEKGKDVELRCDPISGHTALYWYRQSLGQGLEFLIYFQGNSAPDKSGLPSDRFSAERTGGSVSTLTIQRTQQEDSAVYLCASSFDRVGYEQYFGPGTRLTVT.

The chain couples TRBV2 to TRBJ2-1; D perhaps matches TRBD2 (6 bases). Germline V gene sequence: CDR1 SNHLY, CDR2 FYNNEI. The CDR3 covers 14 residues. Trimming took 6 bases from V and 7 from J, leaving 16 bases between them. CDR3 residues: CASRGTPGRNEQFF. The CDR3 nucleotides read TGTGCCAGCAGGGGGACTCCCGGGCGGAATGAGCAGTTCTTC. Combining the CDR3 with reference TRBV2 and TRBJ2-1 gives the whole variable domain EPEVTQTPSHQVTQMGQEVILRCVPISNHLYFYWYRQILGQKVEFLVSFYNNEISEKSEIFDDQFSVERPDGSNFTLKIRSTKLEDSAMYFCASRGTPGRNEQFFGPGTRLTVL.

The chain links TRBV7-2 to TRBJ2-5, with D perhaps matching TRBD2 (5 bases). This CDR3 comprises 13 residues. Trimming stripped 5 bases from V and 5 bases from J, with 12 bases between. CDR1 SGHTA and CDR2 FQGNSA come from the germline V gene. CDR3 nucleotides: TGTGCCAGCAGCCCCGACCGGAGGGAGACCCAGTACTTC. It translates to CASSPDRRETQYF.

CDR3 sequence: CASSPGRLAKNIQYF. The DNA for the CDR3 is TGTGCCAGCAGTCCAGGGAGGCTAGCCAAAAACATTCAGTACTTC. This rearrangement joins TRBV6-2 or TRBV6-3 to TRBJ2-4; possibly TRBD2 for D (6 bases). The CDR3 sequence is 15 residues long. Germline-derived CDR1 and CDR2 are MNHEY and SVGEGT. Trimming took 5 bases from V and 0 from J, leaving 11 bases between them.

V gene TRBV19 combines with J gene TRBJ2-2, with D perhaps matching TRBD1 (6 bases). The CDR3 is made up of 18 amino acids. V shed 3 bases and J shed 5 bases, with 22 bases lying between them. Germline V gives CDR1 LNHDA, CDR2 SQIVND (reference sequence). CDR3 protein: CASSMEAQGNFRTGELFF. The CDR3 DNA sequence: TGTGCCAGTAGTATGGAGGCGCAGGGGAATTTCCGGACCGGGGAGCTGTTTTTT.